Presented here are 25 T cell receptor beta chains from one specimen sequenced in a study of blood T cell repertoires in COVID-19. Measured with immunoSEQ multiplex PCR; TCRdb has only the in-frame clones, and not every one. The table has more than 140,000 clones, about 90% seen once. Sequencing was done on a sample of peripheral blood. Source of these receptors: a woman aged 55-70 years with acute or convalescent COVID-19.

This rearrangement joins TRBV7-2 to TRBJ1-1, with TRBD1 identical over 9 bases. J lost 4 bases, V lost 5 bases, and 5 bases had no gene match. This CDR3 contains 14 residues. Germline loops: CDR1 SGHTA, CDR2 FQGNSA. The CDR3 protein is CASSEGQGSTEAFF. Here the CDR3 DNA reads TGTGCCAGCAGCGAGGGACAGGGATCCACTGAAGCTTTCTTT.

V usage is TRBV7-3 and J usage is TRBJ1-1; 9 positions agree with TRBD1. J gave up 5 bases and V 5 bases, and 6 bases lay outside the gene matches. Germline CDR1 reads SGHTA; CDR2 reads FQGTGA. This CDR3 has 14 amino acids. The CDR3: CASSEQGALTEAFF. CDR3 nucleotide sequence: TGTGCCAGCAGCGAACAGGGGGCATTGACTGAAGCTTTCTTT.

The chain is built from TRBV6-2 or TRBV6-3 and TRBJ1-6, with D unresolved. In germline, CDR1 is MNHEY, CDR2 SVGEGT. The V gene lost 6 bases and the J gene lost 9 bases, with 18 bases spanning the gap. This CDR3 region has 15 residues. The CDR3 coding sequence is TGTGCCAGCAGCAAAATTGAGGGAGAAAGTTCACCCCTCCACTTT. Encoded protein: CASSKIEGESSPLHF.

This chain joins TRBV18 and TRBJ1-1, with a weak D call TRBD1 (6 bases). V was shortened by 3 bases and J by 5 bases, with 7 bases between the two germline ends. The CDR3 spans 12 residues. CDR1 is KGHSH and CDR2 is LQKENI in the germline V gene. The CDR3 nucleotides are TGTGCCAGCTCACCGCAGGGGACTGAAGCTTTCTTT. This encodes CASSPQGTEAFF.

V is TRBV30 and J is TRBJ1-6, with D perhaps TRBD1 (6 bases). Trimming removed 3 bases at V and 8 bases at J, with 17 bases between. CDR1 is GTSNPN, CDR2 SVGIG, per germline (reference sequence). The CDR3 has 15 amino acids. CDR3 sequence (DNA): TGTGCCTGGAGCGATGGACAGCCCATATATTCACCCCTCCACTTT. Protein sequence: CAWSDGQPIYSPLHF.

The V call is TRBV6-6, the J call TRBJ1-3; the match to TRBD1 covers 7 bases. The junction had 13 bases not matched to a gene; V was cut back by 5 bases and J by 3 bases. Germline V gives CDR1 MNHNY, CDR2 SVGAGI (reference sequence). The CDR3 sequence is 17 residues long. The CDR3 sequence: CASSLTAGGVGGNTIYF. In DNA, the CDR3 is TGTGCCAGCAGTCTCACAGCAGGGGGAGTTGGTGGAAACACCATATATTTT.

The rearrangement links TRBV6-5 to TRBJ1-1, with D maybe TRBD1 (5 bases). V was clipped by 0 bases and J by 0 bases, with 11 bases between them. The CDR3 totals 16 residues. Germline V CDR1 and CDR2: MNHEY, SVGAGI. The CDR3 sequence is CASSYSLTGMNTEAFF. Here the CDR3 DNA reads TGTGCCAGCAGTTACTCCCTTACAGGTATGAACACTGAAGCTTTCTTT.

The chain is built from TRBV28 and TRBJ1-1; perhaps TRBD1 as D (5 bases). This CDR3 is 15 amino acids long. Trimming removed 5 bases at V and 5 bases at J, with 18 bases between. Germline V gene sequence: CDR1 MDHEN, CDR2 SYDVKM. This chain's CDR3 is CASSSLRGRGTEAFF. DNA for the CDR3: TGTGCCAGCAGTAGCCTAAGAGGGCGGGGGACTGAAGCTTTCTTT. Using reference TRBV28 and TRBJ1-1 for the parts outside the CDR3, the full variable domain is DVKVTQSSRYLVKRTGEKVFLECVQDMDHENMFWYRQDPGLGLRLIYFSYDVKMKEKGDIPEGYSVSREKKERFSLILESASTNQTSMYLCASSSLRGRGTEAFFGQGTRLTVV.

The rearrangement joins TRBV3-1 (or the pseudogene TRBV3-2) to TRBJ1-6; TRBD1 matches 11 bases. This CDR3 spans 18 amino acids. Per the germline V gene, CDR1 is LGHDT and CDR2 is YNNKEL (reference sequence). Trimming removed 2 bases from V and 0 bases from J; junction bases left unmatched: 3. The CDR3 DNA is TGTGCCAGCAGCCAAAGGGGACAGGGGGGCTCCTATAATTCACCCCTCCACTTT. This gives the protein CASSQRGQGGSYNSPLHF.

The gene calls are TRBV28 and TRBJ1-3, with 7 bases aligning to TRBD1. The CDR3 extends over 15 amino acids. The ends lost 5 bases at V and 6 bases at J; junction bases unmatched: 10. In germline, CDR1 is MDHEN, CDR2 SYDVKM. CDR3 coding DNA: TGTGCCAGCAGTGCCGGGACAGTCGATTTAAACACCATATATTTT. Its protein product is CASSAGTVDLNTIYF.

The chain is built from TRBV21-1 and TRBJ2-1; TRBD2 is the table's D call, not checked against the DNA. TRBV21-1 is labeled a pseudogene. The CDR3 runs 13 residues. CDR3 sequence reads: CATLGSPHNEQFF. CDR3 nucleotide sequence: TGTGCCACTTTGGGGAGTCCGCACAATGAGCAGTTCTTC.

The chain uses TRBV6-2 or TRBV6-3 and TRBJ2-4; perhaps TRBD1 as D (5 bases). The CDR3 is 13 amino acids. V was trimmed by 6 bases and J by 6 bases, leaving 12 bases between them. CDR1 MNHEY and CDR2 SVGEGT come from the germline V gene. The CDR3 nucleotides read TGTGCCAGCAGCCGACAGATTACAAACATTCAGTACTTC. It yields the protein CASSRQITNIQYF.

The V call is TRBV10-3, the J call TRBJ2-1, with 10 nucleotides matching TRBD2. The CDR3 has 18 residues. Trimming at V came to 0 bases and at J to 2 bases, leaving 7 bases not matched to a gene. The V gene's germline CDR1 is ENHRY and CDR2 SYGVKD. This CDR3 reads CAISESGLAGVAYNEQFF. In DNA form, the CDR3 reads TGTGCCATCAGTGAGTCGGGCCTAGCGGGGGTTGCCTACAATGAGCAGTTCTTC.

The chain carries TRBV4-1 and TRBJ2-6; D possibly corresponds to TRBD2 (5 bases). The CDR3 runs to 17 residues. Trimming left V 2 bases short and J 0 bases short, with 11 bases between. CDR1 is MGHRA and CDR2 is YSYEKL in the germline V gene. In DNA, the CDR3 is TGCGCCAGCAGCCAACTACAACGGGGCTCTGGGGCCAACGTCCTGACTTTC. It specifies CASSQLQRGSGANVLTF.

DNA of the CDR3: TGTGCCAGCAGCTTACTGGGACTAGCGGGTAGCTCCTACAATGAGCAGTTCTTC. Translation gives CASSLLGLAGSSYNEQFF. This rearrangement joins TRBV7-9 to TRBJ2-1, with 12 bases identical to TRBD2. Germline V CDR1 and CDR2: SEHNR, FQNEAQ (reference sequence). V lost 2 bases and J lost 0; bases outside the gene matches: 5. This CDR3 has 18 amino acids.

The chain uses TRBV9 and TRBJ2-1; the match to TRBD2 covers 11 bases. The V gene's germline CDR1 is SGDLS and CDR2 YYNGEE. V was clipped by 3 bases and J by 4 bases; unmatched bases: 3. This CDR3 spans 15 amino acids. The CDR3 sequence is CASSATSGGYNEQFF. Here the CDR3 DNA reads TGTGCCAGCAGCGCAACTAGCGGGGGTTACAATGAGCAGTTCTTC.

V is TRBV28 and J is TRBJ1-5, with 9 bases lining up with TRBD1. The ends lost 0 bases at V and 4 bases at J; junction bases unmatched: 1. The germline V gene encodes CDR1 MDHEN and CDR2 SYDVKM. The CDR3 loop spans 15 amino acids. CDR3 amino acids: CASSLWGQGNQPQHF. The CDR3 DNA reads TGTGCCAGCAGTTTATGGGGACAGGGTAATCAGCCCCAGCATTTT.

The V and J genes are TRBV19 and TRBJ1-1; no reliable D call. CDR3 length equals 14 residues. Germline CDR1 reads LNHDA; CDR2 reads SQIVND (reference sequence). The ends were cut back, 6 bases at V and 5 bases at J, with 16 bases in the middle. CDR3 loop: CASSRGRLGTEAFF. Here the CDR3 DNA reads TGTGCCAGTAGCCGGGGTAGGCTGGGGACTGAAGCTTTCTTT.

This sequence joins TRBV7-9 and TRBJ2-7; D gene uncertain. The germline CDR1 and CDR2 sequences are SEHNR and FQNEAQ (reference sequence). Trimming cost V 4 bases and J 4 bases, with 8 bases left between them. This CDR3 is 12 amino acids long. The CDR3 protein is CASSSLQYEQYF. CDR3 in DNA: TGTGCCAGCAGCTCATTACAGTACGAGCAGTACTTC.

The gene calls are TRBV30 and TRBJ1-1; no clear D gene. Trimming shortened V by 3 bases and J by 2 bases, and 16 bases separated the two germline ends. This CDR3 contains 15 residues. Germline CDR1 and CDR2: GTSNPN and SVGIG (reference sequence). CDR3 nucleotide sequence: TGTGCCTGGAGCCTTCCGTGGAGGTCTAACACTGAAGCTTTCTTT. Its translation is CAWSLPWRSNTEAFF.

The chain links TRBV19 to TRBJ2-7; a weak D match, TRBD1 (6 bases). The CDR3 is 15 amino acids. V lost 7 bases and J lost 2, with 18 bases in between. CDR1 is LNHDA and CDR2 is SQIVND in the germline V gene (reference sequence). The CDR3 DNA reads TGTGCCAGTACACAGGCCAGGGGAAGGGCCTACGAGCAGTACTTC. Translated, it gives CASTQARGRAYEQYF.

This clone has a handful of counts. CDR3 coding DNA: TGTGCCAGCAGCTTTTGGGGCTCGAACACTGAAGCTTTCTTT. As protein: CASSFWGSNTEAFF. V and J are TRBV3-1 (or the pseudogene TRBV3-2) and TRBJ1-1; D possibly corresponds to TRBD1 (5 bases). Germline CDR1 reads LGHDT; CDR2 reads YNNKEL (reference sequence). V was shortened by 5 bases and J by 1 base, with 11 bases between the two germline ends. The CDR3 extends over 14 amino acids.

This chain connects TRBV19 to TRBJ1-1, with unresolved D. Germline V gives CDR1 LNHDA, CDR2 SQIVND (reference sequence). The CDR3 runs 13 residues. With 7 bases removed from V and 2 bases from J, the gap between germline ends came to 11 bases. CDR3 protein: CASMAPLNTEAFF. The CDR3 DNA reads TGTGCCAGTATGGCACCGCTTAACACTGAAGCTTTCTTT.

The chain couples TRBV9 to TRBJ1-1, with D uncertain. CDR1 and CDR2 from the germline V gene are SGDLS and YYNGEE. The V end lost 4 bases, the J end lost 1 base, and 8 bases lay between the germline ends. The length of the CDR3 is 13 residues. CDR3 DNA: TGTGCCAGCAGCACTCAGGCGAACACTGAAGCTTTCTTT. Protein: CASSTQANTEAFF.

The genes are TRBV2 and TRBJ2-4; 8 bases map to TRBD2. The CDR3 length is 16 residues. Germline-derived CDR1 and CDR2 are SNHLY and FYNNEI. With 3 bases clipped from V and 0 bases from J, the junction kept 4 bases outside the gene matches. The CDR3 DNA follows: TGTGCCAGCAGTGACCCGGGGGGGTTAGCCAAAAACATTCAGTACTTC. It translates to CASSDPGGLAKNIQYF.